These 22 T cell receptor beta chains came from one sample sequenced in a study of identical twins. A single record per CDR3 protein comes from TCRdb applying MiXCR to the 5' RACE reads. This table has around 230,000 distinct CDR3 sequences, roughly 9.4% appearing once. Specimen: memory (CD45RO+) T cells sorted from blood. The receptors come from a woman under 30 in good health.

J is TRBJ2-7 and V is TRBV3-1; D assignment may be TRBD1 or TRBD2 (6 bases each). The CDR3 loop spans 14 amino acids. The V and J ends lost 0 bases and 5 bases respectively, with 11 bases between them. Germline V lookup: CDR1 LGHDT, CDR2 YNNKEL (reference sequence). CDR3 protein: CASSQEAGHNEQYF. The CDR3 coding sequence is TGTGCCAGCAGCCAAGAGGCGGGACACAACGAGCAGTACTTC.

The chain is built from TRBV27 and TRBJ1-4; no clear D gene. The CDR3 contains 12 residues. Per the germline V gene, CDR1 is MNHEY and CDR2 is SMNVEV (reference sequence). Trimming took 7 bases from V and 8 from J, leaving 11 bases between them. The CDR3 DNA is TGTGCCAGCAAAAGTTCCGACGAAAAACTGTTTTTT. Translated, it gives CASKSSDEKLFF.

This clonotype has at least ten counts. This rearrangement joins TRBV24-1 to TRBJ2-1, with D unclear. This CDR3 is built from 12 residues. Between the trimmed V and J ends, which lost 2 bases and 7 bases, there was a span of 5 bases. The germline V gene has CDR1 KGHDR and CDR2 SFDVKD. This chain's CDR3 is CATSDYRNEQFF. DNA for the CDR3: TGTGCCACCAGTGATTACCGGAATGAGCAGTTCTTC.

The sample holds many counts of this clonotype. The chain joins TRBV3-1 to TRBJ2-1; no clear D. The V and J ends lost 1 base and 13 bases respectively, with 11 bases between them. The CDR3 consists of 12 residues. Per the germline V gene, CDR1 is LGHDT and CDR2 is YNNKEL (reference sequence). CDR3 coding DNA: TGTGCCAGCAGCCAAGGGCCCGATCCCCAGTTCTTC. Encoded protein: CASSQGPDPQFF.

The J gene is TRBJ2-7, the V gene TRBV18, with TRBD1 as a possible D gene (6 bases). There are 16 residues in the CDR3. The V gene's germline CDR1 is KGHSH and CDR2 LQKENI. Trimming took off 2 bases at V and 6 bases at J, with 20 bases between the two ends. The CDR3 DNA follows: TGTGCCAGCTCACCATCGGGACACCTAAATCGCGCCGAGCAGTACTTC. As protein: CASSPSGHLNRAEQYF.

There are many counts of this clonotype. The chain is built from TRBV5-1 and TRBJ2-7; D ambiguous. Trimming stripped 4 bases from V and 0 bases from J, with 11 bases between. There are 14 residues in the CDR3. Germline values: CDR1 SGHRS, CDR2 YFSETQ. The CDR3, as DNA: TGCGCCAGCAGCCCGAGGACGATCTCCTACGAGCAGTACTTC. It encodes CASSPRTISYEQYF.

This clonotype has a handful of counts. The CDR3 region has the DNA TGTGCCAGCAGCTCCGGGACAAGCGCCTACGAGCAGTACTTC. This translates into CASSSGTSAYEQYF. The chain recombines TRBV5-6 with TRBJ2-7, with D tentatively TRBD1 (6 bases). Germline V CDR1 and CDR2: SGHDT, YYEEEE. This CDR3 is 14 amino acids long. Trimming cost V 3 bases and J 2 bases, with 12 bases left between them.

This clonotype appeared a few times. This chain links TRBV6-5 with TRBJ1-1, with D perhaps matching TRBD1 (6 bases). CDR1 MNHEY and CDR2 SVGAGI come from the germline V gene. V lost 2 bases to trimming and J lost 1 base, with 17 bases between them. This CDR3 is 17 amino acids long. The CDR3 protein is CASSYGIRGGQNTEAFF. The CDR3 bases are TGTGCCAGCAGTTACGGGATAAGAGGGGGGCAGAACACTGAAGCTTTCTTT.

This clonotype came up a few times. The chain couples TRBV19 to TRBJ1-1; D not certain. The ends were cut back, 1 base at V and 4 bases at J, with 7 bases in the middle. CDR1 and CDR2 (germline): LNHDA, SQIVND (reference sequence). The CDR3 loop spans 13 amino acids. CDR3 bases: TGTGCCAGTAGTATAGCTGGGCGCACTGAAGCTTTCTTT. It is translated as CASSIAGRTEAFF. Together with reference TRBV19 and TRBJ1-1, the CDR3 gives the full variable domain: DGGITQSPKYLFRKEGQNVTLSCEQNLNHDAMYWYRQDPGQGLRLIYYSQIVNDFQKGDIAEGYSVSREKKESFPLTVTSAQKNPTAFYLCASSIAGRTEAFFGQGTRLTVV.

The chain couples TRBV12-3 or TRBV12-4 to TRBJ1-2; TRBD1 is a possible D gene (5 bases). V dropped 6 bases and J dropped 8 bases, with 25 bases sitting between them. This CDR3 comprises 16 residues. CDR3 sequence: CASRPGEGIFTGGYTF. CDR3 sequence (DNA): TGTGCCAGCAGACCAGGAGAGGGGATCTTCACCGGGGGCTACACCTTC.

This clonotype came up a few times. The chain uses TRBV15 and TRBJ2-6; TRBD2 might be the D (5 bases). The germline V gene encodes CDR1 LNHNV and CDR2 YYDKDF (reference sequence). V was shortened by 1 base and J by 3 bases, with 7 bases between the two germline ends. The CDR3 sequence is 15 residues long. Written as DNA, the CDR3 is TGTGCCACCAGCAGAGGGGGAGATGGGGCCAACGTCCTGACTTTC. Translated: CATSRGGDGANVLTF.

This clonotype has just a few counts. The chain joins TRBV7-2 to TRBJ1-3, with a weak D call TRBD1 (6 bases). Looked up from germline, CDR1 is SGHTA and CDR2 is FQGNSA. The CDR3 is 14 residues long. V lost 3 bases to trimming and J lost 4 bases, with 10 bases between them. The CDR3 nucleotides read TGTGCCAGCAGCTTGGGGGGGCAGGGAAACACCATATATTTT. This encodes CASSLGGQGNTIYF.

A few counts support this clonotype. The chain has TRBV12-1 and TRBJ2-1; the DNA was not used to check the table's D call, TRBD2. TRBV12-1 corresponds to a pseudogene. This CDR3 contains 14 residues. The CDR3 nucleotides are TGTGCCAGCAGCTTTGAGCGGAGGAACAATGAGCAGTTCTTC. This translates into CASSFERRNNEQFF.

The rearrangement joins TRBV5-1 to TRBJ2-1; 7 nucleotides align to TRBD2. The germline CDR1 and CDR2 sequences are SGHRS and YFSETQ. With 6 bases clipped from V and 4 bases from J, the junction kept 10 bases outside the gene matches. This CDR3 contains 15 residues. DNA for the CDR3: TGCGCCAGCACCAGGACCAGCGGGACTTACAATGAGCAGTTCTTC. It encodes CASTRTSGTYNEQFF.

This clonotype was recorded a few times. The rearrangement uses TRBV7-2 and TRBJ1-3, with D possibly TRBD1 on 5 matching bases. The length of the CDR3 is 17 residues. CDR1 is SGHTA and CDR2 is FQGNSA in the germline V gene. The V and J ends lost 4 bases and 0 bases respectively, with 16 bases between them. The CDR3 loop is CASSSWGSRSSGNTIYF. As DNA, the CDR3 is TGTGCCAGCAGCTCCTGGGGGAGCCGGAGCTCTGGAAACACCATATATTTT.

J is TRBJ1-1 and V is TRBV11-2; D may be TRBD1 (5 bases). CDR3 size: 14 residues. Germline assignment: CDR1 SGHAT and CDR2 FQNNGV. Trimming left V 6 bases short and J 3 bases short, with 14 bases between. The CDR3: CASRPYQGYTEAFF. The CDR3 DNA follows: TGTGCCAGCAGACCCTACCAGGGATACACTGAAGCTTTCTTT.

This clonotype has a single count. The chain joins TRBV7-2 to TRBJ2-3; D might be TRBD2 (6 bases). Germline V CDR1 and CDR2: SGHTA, FQGNSA. There are 15 residues in the CDR3. Between the trimmed V and J ends, which lost 0 bases and 1 base, there was a span of 8 bases. The CDR3 reads CASSLAGLGTDTQYF. DNA for the CDR3: TGTGCCAGCAGCTTAGCGGGACTCGGCACAGATACGCAGTATTTT.

This clonotype was counted a few times. V is TRBV6-1 and J is TRBJ2-7; TRBD2 might be the D (6 bases). CDR1 is MNHNS, CDR2 SASEGT, per germline. Between the trimmed V and J ends, which lost 11 bases and 2 bases, there was a span of 19 bases. The CDR3 is made up of 14 amino acids. CDR3 in amino acids: CAARGGGETYEQYF. CDR3 sequence (DNA): TGTGCCGCCCGTGGGGGAGGAGAAACCTACGAGCAGTACTTC.

This clonotype was recorded many times. The chain employs TRBV15 and TRBJ2-3; possibly TRBD1 or TRBD2 for D (6 bases each). V dropped 6 bases and J dropped 3 bases, with 7 bases sitting between them. The CDR3 runs to 12 residues. Germline CDR1 and CDR2: LNHNV and YYDKDF (reference sequence). In nucleotides, the CDR3 is TGTGCCACCAGAGGGGGGACAGATACGCAGTATTTT. Amino acid sequence: CATRGGTDTQYF.

The chain employs TRBV7-8 and TRBJ1-2; TRBD1 matches 7 bases. The CDR3 length is 15 residues. Germline CDR1 is SGHVS and CDR2 is FQNEAQ. V shed 1 base, J shed 7 bases, and the junction held 9 bases outside the gene matches. The CDR3 spells CASSLGGKGARGYTF. The CDR3 DNA reads TGTGCCAGCAGCTTAGGGGGGAAGGGGGCCCGTGGCTACACCTTC.

This clonotype was counted ten times or more. This rearrangement joins TRBV7-3 to TRBJ2-5; D is undetermined. With 5 bases removed from V and 2 bases from J, the gap between germline ends came to 9 bases. The CDR3 extends over 13 amino acids. The germline CDR1 and CDR2 sequences are SGHTA and FQGTGA. The CDR3 DNA reads as TGTGCCAGCAGCCCGGCCCCTCAAGAGACCCAGTACTTC. Translation gives CASSPAPQETQYF.

This chain connects TRBV7-8 to TRBJ2-2; D is unresolved. Germline V lookup: CDR1 SGHVS, CDR2 FQNEAQ. V gave up 5 bases and J gave up 3 bases, with 13 bases separating them. This CDR3 region has 15 residues. This chain's CDR3 is CASSPRLRYTGELFF. The CDR3 region has the DNA TGTGCCAGCAGCCCTAGACTTCGATACACCGGGGAGCTGTTTTTT.